This T cell receptor beta chain was sequenced during a study of blood T cell repertoires in COVID-19. Looking at the study overall: T cells, B-cell-depleted T cells, or PBMCs provided the cDNA or gDNA that served as material.

Authors' data handling: Quantification of nucleated cells was approximated via reference gene primer amplification. The protocol was immunoSEQ multiplex PCR, while the TCRdb copy is restricted to in-frame clones and leaves out a portion. V and J calls plus clone size are reproduced from that table; the DNA served to infer D and trimming. The table shows approximately 150,000 clones, with about 85% occurring only once. This clone showed up just once. Germline CDR1 and CDR2: MNHEY and SVGAGI. The germline V and J ends were trimmed by 6 bases and 1 base, with 13 bases remaining between them. This CDR3 comprises 14 residues.

This TCR was recovered from a human donor with acute or convalescent COVID-19. The donor label of this sample is uncertain. The sample was peripheral blood. The rearrangement uses TRBV6-5 and TRBJ2-7, with TRBD2 as a possible D gene (5 bases). The CDR3, as DNA: TGTGCCAGCAGCCCCAATCCGGGGTCCTACGAGCAGTACTTC. This codes for CASSPNPGSYEQYF.